The 12 T cell receptor beta chains below come from one sample, sequenced in a study of blood T cell repertoires in COVID-19 (dated by TCRdb to the early 2020s). The receptor library was made with the immunoSEQ multiplex PCR assay. Entries here come from immuneACCESS through TCRdb and include only in-frame sequences with V and J called. Some clones fail to appear in such tables; in the studies checked, an unresolved V gene covers under half of the shortfall, and the cause of the remainder is unknown. For this sample the table gives 200,000 to 250,000 clones, of which around 88% were detected only once. The ten largest clonotypes hold 3% of the sample. Sequenced input: peripheral blood. These receptors originate from a woman in her twenties or thirties who had recovered from COVID-19.

The V gene is TRBV18, the J gene TRBJ2-3; 7 bases fit TRBD1. Germline V gene sequence: CDR1 KGHSH, CDR2 LQKENI. The CDR3 is 15 amino acids. V lost 2 bases to trimming and J lost 0 bases; unmatched junction nucleotides: 2. The CDR3 here is CASSPNRGSTDTQYF. The CDR3 DNA reads as TGTGCCAGCTCACCAAACAGGGGTAGCACAGATACGCAGTATTTT. Based on the CDR3 plus reference TRBV18 and TRBJ2-3, the full variable domain is NAGVMQNPRHLVRRRGQEARLRCSPMKGHSHVYWYRQLPEEGLKFMVYLQKENIIDESGMPKERFSAEFPKEGPSILRIQQVVRGDSAAYFCASSPNRGSTDTQYFGPGTRLTVL.

V and J are TRBV7-6 and TRBJ2-3, with 9 bases identical to TRBD2. Per germline, CDR1 SGHVS and CDR2 FNYEAQ. V lost 2 bases and J lost 2; bases outside the gene matches: 2. The CDR3 is made up of 15 amino acids. The CDR3 loop reads CASSLLAGPTDTQYF. CDR3 DNA sequence: TGTGCCAGCAGCTTACTAGCGGGGCCCACAGATACGCAGTATTTT. The complete variable domain, with remaining parts taken from reference TRBV7-6 and TRBJ2-3, reads GAGVSQSPRYKVTKRGQDVALRCDPISGHVSLYWYRQALGQGPEFLTYFNYEAQQDKSGLPNDRFSAERPEGSISTLTIQRTEQRDSAMYRCASSLLAGPTDTQYFGPGTRLTVL.

This clone was counted a single time. The rearrangement joins TRBV19 to TRBJ1-1, with 7 bases matching TRBD1. The CDR3 covers 16 residues. CDR1 is LNHDA and CDR2 is SQIVND in the germline V gene (reference sequence). Trimming took 5 bases from V and 1 from J; bases not matched to a gene: 10. The CDR3 sequence is CASSPLTGTANTEAFF. In DNA, the CDR3 is TGTGCCAGTAGTCCCCTTACCGGGACAGCGAACACTGAAGCTTTCTTT.

V is TRBV24-1 and J is TRBJ2-7, with 9 nucleotides matching TRBD1. V shed 12 bases and J 2 bases; nucleotides not matched to a gene: 7. This CDR3 has 13 residues. Germline V CDR1 and CDR2: KGHDR, SFDVKD. DNA of the CDR3: TGTGCCGGCTTCCGGGACAGGGCCTACGAGCAGTACTTC. This sequence encodes CAGFRDRAYEQYF.

The gene calls are TRBV7-2 and TRBJ1-2; D not resolved. CDR3 length: 15 amino acids. The V end was cut by 0 bases, the J end by 6 bases, with 14 bases between. Germline V gene data show CDR1 as SGHTA and CDR2 as FQGNSA. CDR3 in amino acids: CASSLARRQSDGYTF. The DNA for the CDR3 is TGTGCCAGCAGCTTAGCGCGGAGGCAATCAGATGGCTACACCTTC.

The chain uses TRBV2 and TRBJ2-2, with 7 bases fitting TRBD2. Germline V CDR1 and CDR2: SNHLY, FYNNEI. Trimming removed 8 bases from V and 6 bases from J; junction bases left unmatched: 12. The CDR3 is made up of 15 amino acids. The CDR3 sequence: CASVGEGPWAGELFF. The CDR3 DNA is TGTGCCAGCGTAGGGGAGGGGCCGTGGGCCGGGGAGCTGTTTTTT.

CDR3 region: CASSPRTGGGTDTQYF. As DNA, the CDR3 is TGTGCCAGCTCACCTAGGACAGGAGGGGGCACAGATACGCAGTATTTT. The rearrangement joins TRBV18 to TRBJ2-3, with D perhaps TRBD1 (7 bases). The CDR3 loop spans 16 amino acids. The V gene's germline CDR1 is KGHSH and CDR2 LQKENI. V shed 3 bases and J shed 1 base, with 14 bases lying between them.

The table lists this clone with a count of one. The CDR3 region is CASKRQGQETQYF. Here the CDR3 DNA reads TGTGCCAGCAAACGACAGGGGCAAGAGACCCAGTACTTC. J is TRBJ2-5 and V is TRBV11-1; 8 nucleotides agree with TRBD1. V was pared by 7 bases and J by 2 bases, with 3 bases of the junction left unmatched. The CDR3 is made up of 13 amino acids. In germline, CDR1 is SGHAT, CDR2 FQDESV (reference sequence).

In this sample, this clone turned up a few times. J is TRBJ1-1 and V is TRBV7-2; TRBD1 matches at 7 bases. V lost 3 bases to trimming and J lost 5 bases; unmatched junction nucleotides: 6. The CDR3 covers 14 residues. The germline gives CDR1 SGHTA, CDR2 FQGNSA. The CDR3 here is CASSFDRAGTEAFF. CDR3 bases: TGTGCCAGCAGCTTTGACAGGGCTGGTACTGAAGCTTTCTTT.

The V gene is TRBV10-3, the J gene TRBJ1-6; 8 bases agree with TRBD1. CDR3 length equals 16 residues. V gave up 0 bases and J gave up 9 bases; unmatched junction bases: 7. The germline gives CDR1 ENHRY, CDR2 SYGVKD. The CDR3: CAISESSQGAGSPLHF. CDR3 nucleotides: TGTGCCATCAGTGAGTCGAGTCAGGGGGCAGGTTCACCCCTCCACTTT.

The chain joins TRBV13 to TRBJ2-5; 13 bases match TRBD2. This CDR3 has 16 residues. CDR1 and CDR2 from the germline V gene are PRHDT and FYEKMQ (reference sequence). Losses at the gene ends were 5 bases for V and 6 bases for J; bases not matched to a gene: 9. CDR3 in DNA: TGTGCCAGCAGCCCCTTAACTAGCGGGGGGGCACAGACCCAGTACTTC. This encodes CASSPLTSGGAQTQYF.

The chain carries TRBV6-5 and TRBJ1-2; D uncertain. Between the trimmed V and J ends, which lost 7 bases and 10 bases, there was a span of 22 bases. The CDR3 totals 14 residues. CDR1 and CDR2 from the germline V gene are MNHEY and SVGAGI. CDR3 sequence (DNA): TGTGCCAGCAAGGCAGGAACCTTCTATAAATCCTACACCTTC. Translation: CASKAGTFYKSYTF.